The source of this T cell receptor beta chain is a study of CD8 T cells in Susac syndrome. Study results and caveats: As the study acknowledged, the number of individuals in its TCR sequencing and HLA analysis was relatively small.

In regard to this clonotype: Its target is not known.

The T cells that were sequenced for TCR beta were CD8+ and CD4+ cells from blood. It was negative isolation that provided the CD8+ and CD4+ T cells, whereas TEMRA cells were enriched by FACS. It was with random hexamers that 0.5 to 1 ug RNA was reverse transcribed. The TCR beta CDR3 was amplified by immunoSEQ multiplex PCR across 54 Vbeta, 13 Jbeta. In TCRdb, the immunoSEQ multiplex PCR reads were re-called with MiXCR into one record per CDR3 protein. The top ten hold roughly 0.13% of the sample, which has some 120,000 distinct CDR3 sequences, approximately 94% seen once. This CDR3 region has 15 residues. The germline V gene encodes CDR1 LGHNA and CDR2 YSLEER. Trimming pared 0 bases from V and 5 bases from J, leaving 13 bases between.

Sequences were obtained from CD4+ T cells from PBMCs. This clonotype originated in a human donor with multiple sclerosis. The chain combines TRBV4-3 with TRBJ1-2, with D possibly matching TRBD1 (6 bases). The CDR3 reads CASSQDFRTAYGYTF. The CDR3 DNA is TGCGCCAGCAGCCAAGACTTCCGGACAGCTTATGGCTACACCTTC.